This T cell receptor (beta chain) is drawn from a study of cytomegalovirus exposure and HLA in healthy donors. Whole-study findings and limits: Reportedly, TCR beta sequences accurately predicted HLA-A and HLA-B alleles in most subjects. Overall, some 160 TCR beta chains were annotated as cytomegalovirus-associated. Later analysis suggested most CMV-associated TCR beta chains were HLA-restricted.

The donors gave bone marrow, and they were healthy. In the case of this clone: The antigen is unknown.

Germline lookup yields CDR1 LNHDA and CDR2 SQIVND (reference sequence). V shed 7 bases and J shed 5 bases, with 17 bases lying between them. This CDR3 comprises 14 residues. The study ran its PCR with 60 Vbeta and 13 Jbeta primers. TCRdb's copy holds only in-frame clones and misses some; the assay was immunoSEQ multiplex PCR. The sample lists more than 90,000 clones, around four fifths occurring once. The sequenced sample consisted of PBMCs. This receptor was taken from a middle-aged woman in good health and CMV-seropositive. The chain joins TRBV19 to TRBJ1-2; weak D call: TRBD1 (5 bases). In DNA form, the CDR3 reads TGTGCCAGTATGGGGCAGGCAGGGCGTTATGGCTACACCTTC. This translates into CASMGQAGRYGYTF. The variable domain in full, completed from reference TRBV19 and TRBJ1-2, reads DGGITQSPKYLFRKEGQNVTLSCEQNLNHDAMYWYRQDPGQGLRLIYYSQIVNDFQKGDIAEGYSVSREKKESFPLTVTSAQKNPTAFYLCASMGQAGRYGYTFGSGTRLTVV.